This T cell receptor beta chain appears in the sequencing data of a study of response to subunit inactivated influenza vaccine. Via MiXCR, TCRdb re-called the RT-PCR reads, giving one row per CDR3 protein. The sample holds more than 600,000 distinct CDR3 sequences, 15% to 20% seen once. V lost 0 bases, J lost 4 bases, and 19 bases lay in between. Germline-derived CDR1 and CDR2 are SQVTM and ANQGSEA. The CDR3 runs 16 residues. Sequenced material: PBMCs from blood, taken 4 to 6 days after vaccination. This clonotype was obtained from a man in his fifties who received an inactivated influenza vaccine. The genes are TRBV29-1 and TRBJ2-7; weak D call: TRBD1 (5 bases). The CDR3 region is CSVEERRGSRFYEQYF. The CDR3 DNA sequence: TGCAGCGTTGAAGAGAGAAGGGGATCAAGGTTTTACGAGCAGTACTTC.